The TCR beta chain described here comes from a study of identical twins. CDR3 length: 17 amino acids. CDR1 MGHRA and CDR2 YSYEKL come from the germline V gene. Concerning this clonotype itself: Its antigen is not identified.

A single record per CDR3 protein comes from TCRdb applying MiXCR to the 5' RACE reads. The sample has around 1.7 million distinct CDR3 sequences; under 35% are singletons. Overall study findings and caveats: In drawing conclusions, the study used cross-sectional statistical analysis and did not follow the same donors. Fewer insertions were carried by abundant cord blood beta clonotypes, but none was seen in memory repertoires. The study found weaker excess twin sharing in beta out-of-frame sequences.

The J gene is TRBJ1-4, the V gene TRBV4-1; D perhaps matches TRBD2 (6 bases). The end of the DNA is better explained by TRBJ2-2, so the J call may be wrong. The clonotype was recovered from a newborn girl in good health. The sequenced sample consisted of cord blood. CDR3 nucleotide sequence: TGCGCCAGCAGCCAAGGCCTAGCGAGGATTTTCACCGGGGAGCTGTTTTTT. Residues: CASSQGLARIFTGELFF.